Listed below are T cell receptor beta chains from one sample, sequenced in a study of blood T cell repertoires in COVID-19. This table comes from immunoSEQ multiplex PCR, and its TCRdb copy is limited to in-frame clones, with some not included. This sample yields hundreds of thousands of clones, of which around 90% are seen a single time; roughly 0.76% belongs to the top ten. What was sequenced was peripheral blood. The receptors derive from a man younger than 35 with COVID-19, enrolled during active disease. Each CDR3 is given with its conserved first and last residue. D genes are given only for firm matches. Rows give clone size only sometimes, using once, few, many, or a class for an expanded clone.

J gene,clone size,D gene,V gene,CDR3 DNA,CDR3 protein
TRBJ1-1,NA,TRBD1,TRBV7-9,TGTGCCAGCAGCTTAGGGCTAGGGGACAGTTTGATGGCTTTCTTT,CASSLGLGDSLMAFF
TRBJ2-5,NA,TRBD2,TRBV29-1,TGCAGCGTTGAACTAGCGGGAGAGCGGGAGACCCAGTACTTC,CSVELAGERETQYF
TRBJ2-1,once,NA,TRBV27,TGTGCCAGCAGGGGCCACCAGGGTATCTACAATGAGCAGTTCTTC,CASRGHQGIYNEQFF
TRBJ2-7,once,TRBD2,TRBV10-2,TGCGCCAGCAAGGACGGAGCGGGAGGAATCAAAGAGCAGTACTTC,CASKDGAGGIKEQYF
TRBJ2-5,NA,TRBD1,TRBV6-5,TGTGCCAGCAGACGGGGACAGGCCCAAGAGACCCAGTACTTC,CASRRGQAQETQYF
TRBJ1-2,NA,TRBD1,TRBV7-8,TGTGCCAGCAGCTTAGGGGGGACAGATTCTAACTATGGCTACACCTTC,CASSLGGTDSNYGYTF
TRBJ2-7,once,NA,TRBV2,TGTGCCAGCAGTCTCCCGACTAACCCAGACTACGAGCAGTACTTC,CASSLPTNPDYEQYF
TRBJ1-2,NA,NA,TRBV6-5,TGTGCCAGCAGTTACTCGACAAGTTATGGCTACACCTTC,CASSYSTSYGYTF
TRBJ2-4,NA,TRBD2,TRBV27,TGTGCCAGCAGACTAGCGGGAGAAGGTAAAAACATTCAGTACTTC,CASRLAGEGKNIQYF
TRBJ2-7,NA,NA,TRBV7-2,TGTGCCAGCAGCTTTAGCAGCTACGAGCAGTACTTC,CASSFSSYEQYF
TRBJ2-3,NA,TRBD2,TRBV18,TGTGCCAGCTCACCACCGTTGGGAACTAGCGGGGGAGATACGCAGTATTTT,CASSPPLGTSGGDTQYF
TRBJ2-7,once,NA,TRBV11-2,TGTGCCAGCAGCTTAGATCTAGGATCCTACGAGCAGTACTTC,CASSLDLGSYEQYF
TRBJ2-7,NA,TRBD1,TRBV7-6,TGTGCCAGCAGCTTAGGGCCGGGACAGGGGCCCTACGAGCAGTACTTC,CASSLGPGQGPYEQYF
TRBJ2-3,NA,TRBD2,TRBV6-5,TGTGCCAGCAGTTACGGGGGGGGTAATACGCAGTATTTT,CASSYGGGNTQYF
TRBJ2-5,NA,NA,TRBV5-4,TGTGCCAGCAGTCGGGACTTCCAAGAGACCCAGTACTTC,CASSRDFQETQYF
TRBJ1-2,NA,NA,TRBV21-1,TGTGCCAGCAGCAAATCTGTCAGGGGAACCCCTCGGGGCACCTTC,CASSKSVRGTPRGTF
TRBJ2-1,NA,NA,TRBV6-2/TRBV6-3,TGTGCCAGCAGTTCTTTCAATGAGCAGTTCTTC,CASSSFNEQFF
TRBJ1-4,NA,TRBD1,TRBV6-5,TGTGCCAGCAGAAGGGGGCCGTCTAATGAAAAACTGTTTTTT,CASRRGPSNEKLFF
TRBJ1-2,NA,TRBD1,TRBV3-1/TRBV3-2,TGTGCCAGCAGCCAACGCACAGGGGGATATGGCTACACCTTC,CASSQRTGGYGYTF
TRBJ2-2,many,NA,TRBV25-1,TGTGCCAGCAGTGAATTGGGACATGCGAACACCGGGGAGCTGTTTTTT,CASSELGHANTGELFF
TRBJ2-1,NA,TRBD2,TRBV18,TGTGCCAGCTCACGACGGGCGGGAGGGCCCGATGAGCAGTTCTTC,CASSRRAGGPDEQFF
TRBJ2-3,NA,TRBD1,TRBV24-1,TGTGCCACCAGTGCCCGACAGGGGGGATCGGATACGCAGTATTTT,CATSARQGGSDTQYF
TRBJ2-7,NA,NA,TRBV12-5,TGTGCTAGTGGTTTGGTACCCCCGGACGAGCAGTACTTC,CASGLVPPDEQYF
TRBJ2-1,once,TRBD2,TRBV19,TGTGCCAGTAGTATAGGACTAGCGGAATACAATGAGCAGTTCTTC,CASSIGLAEYNEQFF
TRBJ1-2,NA,TRBD1,TRBV6-5,TGTGCCAGCAGTTCCGACAGGGGGCCGTACGGCTACACCTTC,CASSSDRGPYGYTF
TRBJ2-7,NA,NA,TRBV21-1,TGTGCCAGCAGCAAGAGACAGGGACGCTCCTACGAGCAGTACTTC,CASSKRQGRSYEQYF
TRBJ1-2,NA,NA,TRBV19,TGTGCCAGTAGTCGACGTAGGCAGACAACCCAGAACTATGGCTACACCTTC,CASSRRRQTTQNYGYTF
TRBJ2-5,NA,NA,TRBV5-4,TGTGCCAGCAGCCCCCGCGAACCGTCGCAAGAGACCCAGTACTTC,CASSPREPSQETQYF
TRBJ2-7,NA,NA,TRBV27,TGTGCCAGCAGTATGGGTGGGGGCCGGGGCTACGAGCAGTACTTC,CASSMGGGRGYEQYF
TRBJ2-7,NA,NA,TRBV27,TGTGCCAGCAGTCCGCAGACGGGCTCCTACGAGCAGTACTTC,CASSPQTGSYEQYF
TRBJ1-6,once,NA,TRBV6-5,TGTGCCAGCAGTCCAGGGGAATCACCCCTCCACTTT,CASSPGESPLHF
TRBJ1-1,NA,NA,TRBV27,TGTGCCAGCAGTTCTACAGGGAAAACTGAAGCTTTCTTT,CASSSTGKTEAFF
TRBJ2-7,NA,NA,TRBV21-1,TGTGCCAGCAGCCCAGAAAGGGGGTACGAGCAGTACTTC,CASSPERGYEQYF
TRBJ2-5,NA,TRBD2,TRBV2,TGTGCCAGCAGTGACCTTAGCGGGTTAGAGACCCAGTACTTC,CASSDLSGLETQYF
TRBJ2-3,NA,TRBD2,TRBV25-1,TGTGCCGCAGCCCCGGTGGGCGGGGGGGCCGGAGATACGCAGTATTTT,CAAAPVGGGAGDTQYF
TRBJ1-6,NA,TRBD1,TRBV6-1,TGTGCCAGCAGTGAATTTCGGGACAGACATTCACCCCTCCACTTT,CASSEFRDRHSPLHF
TRBJ1-2,NA,TRBD1,TRBV5-6,TGTGCCAGCAGCTATGACAGGGGCCTTGGCTACACCTTC,CASSYDRGLGYTF
TRBJ1-5,NA,NA,TRBV18,TGTGCCAGCTCACCTGGTAGTGTGGAACTCGGGGCCCAGCATTTT,CASSPGSVELGAQHF
TRBJ2-1,NA,TRBD2,TRBV4-2,TGTGCCAGCAGCCGACTGCGTGGGACTAGCGGGTACAATGAGCAGTTCTTC,CASSRLRGTSGYNEQFF
TRBJ1-1,NA,NA,TRBV19,TGTGCCAGTAGTAACGACAGATGGGGCACTGAAGCTTTCTTT,CASSNDRWGTEAFF